The 5 T cell receptor beta chains below come from one sample, sequenced in a study of regulatory T cells in long-lasting Graves disease (dated by TCRdb to the early 2020s). The time point label of this sample denotes: newly diagnosed GD, antithyroid drugs for less than 3 months. For both TCR sequencing and RNA sequencing, RNA was extracted from PBMCs in TRIzol. Preparation of the library involved multiplex PCR. Sequencer: Illumina HiSeq 4000. TCR beta libraries were built with iRepertoire HTBI primers and Arm-PCR amplification of CDR3 regions. TCRdb trimmed public reads at Q25 via fastp, called clones via MiXCR and kept in-frame beta chains. Duplicate CDR3 protein sequences are folded into a single record with the most common DNA and genes. Recorded for this sample are some 250,000 distinct CDR3 sequences; around 18% of them occurred a single time. The ten largest clonotypes hold 14% of the sample.

These data were also reused for a study on T cells in Graves' hyperthyroidism and ophthalmopathy.

The material was peripheral blood mononuclear cells (PBMCs), obtained at new diagnosis, from a patient treated with antithyroid drugs. The receptors here all came from a woman aged 25 to 39 with Graves disease. Donor details come from another sample of the same person, matched by shared clones.

This clonotype was found many times. The chain uses TRBV20-1 and TRBJ1-3, with TRBD1 as a possible D gene (6 bases). The CDR3 is 15 amino acids. Germline CDR1 reads DFQATT; CDR2 reads SNEGSKA (reference sequence). V lost 5 bases and J lost 1, with 15 bases in between. The CDR3 bases are TGCAGTGCTCATCCCACAGGGTTTTCTGGAAACACCATATATTTT. Translation: CSAHPTGFSGNTIYF.

As to this clonotype: A read error may produce the germline difference seen at one junction end. This chain links TRBV5-1 with TRBJ1-1; D is uncertain. The CDR3 is made up of 14 amino acids. Per germline, CDR1 SGHRS and CDR2 YFSETQ. The CDR3 sequence is CASSLEHVNTEAFF. In DNA form, the CDR3 reads TGCGCCAGCAGCTTGGAACATGTGAACACTGAAGCTTTCTTC.

This clonotype was seen repeatedly, ten times or more. The chain joins TRBV11-2 to TRBJ1-1; D unclear. This CDR3 spans 15 amino acids. Between the trimmed V and J ends, which lost 0 bases and 0 bases, there was a span of 8 bases. Germline CDR1 SGHAT, CDR2 FQNNGV. CDR3 DNA: TGTGCCAGCAGCTTAGATCCGTCGGTGAACACTGAAGCTTTCTTT. It is translated as CASSLDPSVNTEAFF.

The chain combines TRBV19 with TRBJ2-1; TRBD2 matches at 8 bases. The CDR3 covers 14 residues. J gave up 13 bases and V 3 bases, and 11 bases lay outside the gene matches. Germline CDR1 and CDR2: LNHDA and SQIVND (reference sequence). The CDR3 region has the DNA TGTGCCAGTAGTATTCGTCCGGGGGGGCCCTCTCAGTTCTTC. It codes for CASSIRPGGPSQFF.

This clonotype was picked up many times. This chain uses TRBV7-2 with TRBJ2-5; D is undetermined. Germline V gene data show CDR1 as SGHTA and CDR2 as FQGNSA. V was trimmed by 7 bases and J by 5 bases, leaving 14 bases between them. This CDR3 is 13 amino acids long. CDR3 residues: CASIVMGGETQYF. The CDR3 DNA is TGTGCCAGCATCGTGATGGGTGGGGAGACCCAGTACTTC.